This T cell receptor beta chain was recorded in a study of blood T cell repertoires in COVID-19. Across the study: From T cells, B-cell-depleted T cells, or PBMCs came the material, which was cDNA or gDNA.

The CDR3 runs to 16 residues. In germline, CDR1 is ENHRY, CDR2 SYGVKD. Germline trimming cut 4 bases from V and 8 bases from J; bases unmatched to any gene: 13. The assay was immunoSEQ multiplex PCR, and TCRdb's table has in-frame clones only and misses some. Altogether around 91,000 clones are present, 79% being singletons, with the ten largest covering 15% to 20%. The genes are TRBV10-3 and TRBJ1-2, with 10 bases identical to TRBD1. Sequencing input: peripheral blood. The sequence was obtained from a woman aged 80 or older with active or convalescent COVID-19. Here the CDR3 reads CAISVKGQGGSGGYTF. The CDR3 bases are TGTGCCATCAGTGTCAAAGGACAGGGGGGATCCGGCGGCTACACCTTC.